What follows describes a single T cell receptor beta chain. This clonotype was observed at least ten times. Its antigen specificity is not known. Within one base of it there is no much larger clone, and no base qualities were kept. The data originate from a study of beta chain bispecific antibodies for T cell cancers (dated by TCRdb to the early 2020s). With respect to the entire study: After T cells from healthy donors were cocultured with bispecific antibodies and T cell leukemia lines, the researchers used TRBV sequencing of the cells that survived to measure how much each TRBV family was depleted. Surface TRBV12 (TRBV12-3) was expressed by Jurkat cells, and surface TRBV5-5 was expressed by HPB-ALL cells.

The study at large found these results: Every sequenced sample was a mix of normal T cells and leukemia cell line cells, and most of the targeted TRBV signal originated from the leukemia cells instead of the normal T cells. Cross-reactivity of the anti-TRBV5-5 antibody with TRBV5-6 was attributed to high sequence similarity between the two genes.

T cells were expanded from blood mononuclear cells for about 3 days with either the anti-CD3 antibody OKT3 or CD3/CD28 Dynabeads. The culture conditions for expanded T cells were RPMI 1640 plus 10% fetal bovine serum, recombinant human IL-2 (about 100 IU/ml) and IL-7 (5 ng/ml). For cocultures, roughly 5 x 10^4 normal T cells were combined with roughly 5 x 10^4 target cells and bispecific antibody in approximately 110 ul and incubated for approximately 18 hours at 37 degrees C. Each bispecific antibody consisted of two single-chain variable fragments expressed in a single-chain diabody format with a His tag. Effector T cells came from healthy human donors; peripheral blood mononuclear cells were isolated from leukapheresis samples by Ficoll density gradient centrifugation. Libraries incorporated unique molecular identifier barcodes, which were used to quantify clonotypes. Qiagen AllPrep DNA/RNA Micro kits were used to isolate total RNA, and an Agilent TapeStation was used to check RNA quality. TCR beta libraries were built by 5' RACE: cDNA synthesis followed by two PCR steps using TCR beta constant-region gene-specific primers. Sequencing of the TCR beta libraries was done on an Illumina MiSeq platform. The study's own analysis went as follows. Reads were processed with MIGEC, MiXCR and VDJtools. Clonotype frequency was computed as the clonotype's share of unique molecular identifiers among all unique molecular identifiers in the sample. Nonfunctional TRBV genes classified in IMGT as pseudogenes or open reading frames, such as TRBV1, TRBV12-1 and TRBV21, were excluded. The public sequencing data were trimmed at Q25 with fastp and processed into clonotypes with MiXCR by TCRdb, which kept only in-frame beta chains. One record per CDR3 amino acid sequence lists the most common genes and DNA. TCRdb's processing, not the authors' own work, is the source of the V and J calls. The sample table shows 20,000 or so distinct CDR3 sequences, and under 3% are seen once. The biggest ten clones account for approximately 30% of the sample.

CDR1 and CDR2 (SGHVS, FNYEAQ) derive from the germline V gene. Trimming costs V 5 bases and J 6 bases, and their ends lie 7 bases apart. The CDR3 goes from the cysteine to the phenylalanine over 11 residues. Of all the DNA, just the CDR3 is kept, 33 bases in frame from base 1. The receptor was derived from a human donor in good health. Some clones in this sample may be carry-over from other donors' samples. Sequencing input: healthy donor T cells cultured with leukemia cells. The V gene is TRBV7-6 and the J gene is TRBJ1-1; the D gene is perhaps TRBD1, from 5 matching bases. In nucleotide form, the sequence is TGTGCCAGCAGCGTGGGGGCTGAAGCTTTCTTT. It is translated as CASSVGAEAFF.